This T cell receptor beta chain was identified during a study of breast tumors, draining lymph nodes, adjacent tissues. The table lists this clonotype with many counts. This CDR3 is 14 amino acids long. Germline lookup yields CDR1 SGHAT and CDR2 FQNNGV. V lost 5 bases, J lost 7 bases, and 7 bases stayed unmatched. TCRdb re-called the multiplex PCR reads through MiXCR, storing one row per CDR3 protein. This sample has fewer than 200,000 distinct CDR3 sequences, with 33% found just once. Samples came from axillary lymph nodes draining the breast cancer. The V call is TRBV11-2, the J call TRBJ2-3, with TRBD1 identical over 9 bases. Sequencing used axillary lymph node tissue. The sequence came from a female donor with breast cancer. Some clones in this sample may be carry-over from other donors' samples. The CDR3 bases are TGTGCCAGCAGCCTGGGACAGGGTTATTATACGCAGTATTTT. It specifies CASSLGQGYYTQYF.